These 6 T cell receptor beta chains came from one sample sequenced in a study of blood T cell repertoires in COVID-19. Repertoires were generated with immunoSEQ multiplex PCR, while TCRdb's copy carries only in-frame clones and drops some. The data show roughly 76,000 clones, roughly 80% seen once. The sample comprised peripheral blood. The receptors originated from a woman aged 70 to 79 with acute or convalescent COVID-19.

V usage is TRBV5-4 and J usage is TRBJ1-6; TRBD1 matches at 7 bases. Germline V CDR1 and CDR2: SGHNT, YYREEE (reference sequence). V shed 0 bases, J shed 9 bases, and the junction held 3 bases outside the gene matches. This CDR3 has 14 amino acids. The CDR3 protein is CASSLGDRGSPLHF. The CDR3 coding sequence is TGTGCCAGCAGCTTGGGGGACAGAGGTTCACCCCTCCACTTT.

V and J are TRBV24-1 and TRBJ2-3; TRBD2 aligns across 10 bases. CDR1 is KGHDR and CDR2 is SFDVKD in the germline V gene. CDR3 length: 16 amino acids. With V trimmed by 5 bases and J by 1 base, 5 bases remained unmatched. CDR3 region: CATSGASGSGTDTQYF. The CDR3 coding sequence is TGTGCCACCAGTGGTGCTAGCGGGAGTGGCACAGATACGCAGTATTTT.

CDR3 protein: CASSSTGTKNTEAFF. The CDR3 coding sequence is TGCGCCAGCAGCTCAACCGGGACAAAGAACACTGAAGCTTTCTTT. The V call is TRBV5-1, the J call TRBJ1-1, with D possibly matching TRBD1 (6 bases). Germline CDR1 reads SGHRS; CDR2 reads YFSETQ. The CDR3 sequence is 15 residues long. Trimming removed 3 bases from V and 1 base from J, with 13 bases in between.

This chain uses TRBV20-1 with TRBJ1-1, with D unclear. CDR1 is DFQATT, CDR2 SNEGSKA, per germline (reference sequence). The CDR3 runs 11 residues. V lost 3 bases and J 6 bases, leaving 8 bases between the germline ends. In DNA, the CDR3 is TGCAGTGCTAGCCCCGAGTCTGAAGCTTTCTTT. It translates to CSASPESEAFF.

The V call is TRBV24-1, the J call TRBJ2-5; a weak D match, TRBD1 (6 bases). The CDR3 sequence is 14 residues long. The V end lost 4 bases, the J end lost 2 bases, and 10 bases lay between the germline ends. CDR1 is KGHDR and CDR2 is SFDVKD in the germline V gene. The CDR3 reads CATSDPGQQETQYF. DNA for the CDR3: TGTGCCACCAGTGACCCTGGACAGCAAGAGACCCAGTACTTC.

This rearrangement joins TRBV5-5 to TRBJ1-3, with no clear D. The CDR3 has 16 amino acids. The V gene lost 0 bases and the J gene lost 0 bases, with 10 bases spanning the gap. CDR1 and CDR2 from the germline V gene are SGHKS and YYEKEE (reference sequence). In DNA form, the CDR3 reads TGTGCCAGCAGCTTGGGACACCCGAGCTCTGGAAACACCATATATTTT. Its protein product is CASSLGHPSSGNTIYF.